This TCR beta chain was sequenced for a study of blood T cell repertoires in COVID-19. Across the whole study: The samples span acute and convalescent COVID-19 from the United States, Italy and Spain.

Germline CDR1 is KGHSH and CDR2 is LQKENI. V shed 2 bases and J shed 3 bases, with 11 bases lying between them. CDR3 length: 14 residues. Clones were read by immunoSEQ multiplex PCR, and TCRdb kept only the in-frame ones, dropping some. The sample carries roughly 59,000 clones, 76% recorded once. This chain uses TRBV18 with TRBJ2-7; no clear D gene. The sequence was obtained from a woman in her forties or fifties with active or convalescent COVID-19. The sequenced material came from peripheral blood. The CDR3 protein is CASSPKAGGYEQYF. CDR3 DNA: TGTGCCAGCTCACCAAAGGCAGGTGGCTACGAGCAGTACTTC. Full variable domain (outside the CDR3, taken from reference TRBV18 and TRBJ2-7): NAGVMQNPRHLVRRRGQEARLRCSPMKGHSHVYWYRQLPEEGLKFMVYLQKENIIDESGMPKERFSAEFPKEGPSILRIQQVVRGDSAAYFCASSPKAGGYEQYFGPGTRLTVT.